A selection of T cell receptor beta chains follows, all from one sample in a study of T cell repertoires in cytomegalovirus infection. Antigens of these TCRs are unknown. TCRdb processed the reads anew with MiXCR; each CDR3 protein has one entry. The data contain 68,000 or so distinct CDR3 sequences, approximately 22% of them singletons. The sequencing sample was made of PBMCs, sequenced either directly or after in vitro stimulation (not recorded which). The receptor set was obtained from a human donor in good health (CMV status not recorded). Some clones in this sample may be carry-over from other donors' samples. The CDR3 runs from the conserved cysteine through the conserved F or W. A D gene is named only where the DNA matches it firmly. Clone size is not always given. Where it is, it says once, few, many or a class for expanded clones.

len: 14; d_gene: TRBD1; v_gene: TRBV19; abundance: -; j_gene: TRBJ1-5; CDR3aa: CASSMGTGNQPQHF; CDR3nt: TGTGCCAGTAGTATGGGGACAGGCAATCAGCCCCAGCATTTT
len: 15; d_gene: TRBD1; v_gene: TRBV27; abundance: -; j_gene: TRBJ2-3; CDR3aa: CASSARDRVTDTQYF; CDR3nt: TGTGCCAGCAGTGCCCGGGACAGAGTTACAGATACGCAGTATTTT
len: 15; d_gene: -; v_gene: TRBV9; abundance: few; j_gene: TRBJ2-6; CDR3aa: CASSLSNSGANVLTF; CDR3nt: TGTGCCAGCAGCCTTTCGAATTCGGGAGCCAACGTCCTGACTTTC
len: 15; d_gene: TRBD1; v_gene: TRBV7-2; abundance: many; j_gene: TRBJ2-7; CDR3aa: CASSLATGDSYEQYF; CDR3nt: TGTGCCAGCAGCTTAGCTACAGGGGACTCCTACGAGCAGTACTTC
len: 14; d_gene: TRBD2; v_gene: TRBV5-1; abundance: few; j_gene: TRBJ2-7; CDR3aa: CASSPSGRSGEQYF; CDR3nt: TGCGCCAGCAGCCCTAGCGGGAGGTCGGGCGAGCAGTACTTC
len: 15; d_gene: TRBD2; v_gene: TRBV5-1; abundance: -; j_gene: TRBJ2-7; CDR3aa: CASSRGLAVTYEQYF; CDR3nt: TGCGCCAGCAGCCGGGGACTAGCGGTAACCTACGAGCAGTACTTC
len: 15; d_gene: -; v_gene: TRBV6-1; abundance: -; j_gene: TRBJ1-5; CDR3aa: CASRPPGGRNQPQHF; CDR3nt: TGTGCCAGCAGACCTCCGGGGGGACGCAATCAGCCCCAGCATTTT
len: 17; d_gene: TRBD2; v_gene: TRBV12-3/TRBV12-4; abundance: -; j_gene: TRBJ2-3; CDR3aa: CASSPGTSIYPTDTQYF; CDR3nt: TGTGCCAGCAGTCCTGGGACTAGCATCTACCCCACAGATACGCAGTATTTT
len: 15; d_gene: -; v_gene: TRBV28; abundance: few; j_gene: TRBJ2-1; CDR3aa: CAITSGNRNYNEQFF; CDR3nt: TGTGCCATCACATCGGGTAATAGGAACTACAATGAGCAGTTCTTC
len: 11; d_gene: -; v_gene: TRBV7-2; abundance: few; j_gene: TRBJ2-3; CDR3aa: CASSEADTQYF; CDR3nt: TGTGCCAGCAGCGAGGCGGATACGCAGTATTTT
len: 14; d_gene: TRBD2; v_gene: TRBV6-1; abundance: many; j_gene: TRBJ2-1; CDR3aa: CASTGLAGVEEQFF; CDR3nt: TGTGCCAGCACTGGACTAGCGGGAGTGGAAGAGCAGTTCTTC
len: 15; d_gene: -; v_gene: TRBV12-3/TRBV12-4; abundance: -; j_gene: TRBJ2-3; CDR3aa: CASSLASRSTDTQYF; CDR3nt: TGTGCCAGCAGTTTAGCCAGCAGGAGCACAGATACGCAGTATTTT
len: 14; d_gene: -; v_gene: TRBV7-9; abundance: many; j_gene: TRBJ2-7; CDR3aa: CASSLNGDFYEQYF; CDR3nt: TGTGCCAGCAGCTTAAACGGGGATTTCTACGAGCAGTACTTC
len: 14; d_gene: -; v_gene: TRBV5-5; abundance: few; j_gene: TRBJ1-2; CDR3aa: CASSLGGTDYGYTF; CDR3nt: TGTGCCAGCAGCTTGGGCGGAACGGACTATGGCTACACCTTC
len: 16; d_gene: TRBD2; v_gene: TRBV27; abundance: few; j_gene: TRBJ2-2; CDR3aa: CASTSWGLRNTGELFF; CDR3nt: TGTGCCAGCACCTCCTGGGGACTACGGAACACCGGGGAGCTGTTTTTT
len: 16; d_gene: -; v_gene: TRBV7-9; abundance: few; j_gene: TRBJ2-1; CDR3aa: CASSPRVSGSYNEQFF; CDR3nt: TGTGCCAGCAGCCCGCGGGTTAGCGGCTCTTACAATGAGCAGTTCTTC
len: 17; d_gene: -; v_gene: TRBV6-2/TRBV6-3; abundance: -; j_gene: TRBJ1-5; CDR3aa: CASSLRRIEPLNQPQHF; CDR3nt: TGTGCCAGCAGCCTTCGACGGATAGAACCACTCAATCAGCCCCAGCATTTT
len: 12; d_gene: -; v_gene: TRBV29-1; abundance: few; j_gene: TRBJ1-1; CDR3aa: CSVEAGNGEAFF; CDR3nt: TGCAGCGTTGAGGCTGGGAACGGTGAAGCTTTCTTT
len: 14; d_gene: TRBD1; v_gene: TRBV7-2; abundance: many; j_gene: TRBJ1-1; CDR3aa: CASSTYRGNTEAFF; CDR3nt: TGTGCCAGCAGCACGTACAGGGGAAACACTGAAGCTTTCTTT
len: 13; d_gene: TRBD2; v_gene: TRBV19; abundance: -; j_gene: TRBJ2-1; CDR3aa: CASSTPIRGVRFF; CDR3nt: TGTGCCAGTAGTACCCCTATCCGGGGGGTTAGGTTCTTC
len: 16; d_gene: -; v_gene: TRBV7-2; abundance: many; j_gene: TRBJ1-2; CDR3aa: CASSLGGNRANYGYTF; CDR3nt: TGTGCCAGCAGCTTAGGAGGTAACAGGGCGAACTATGGCTACACCTTC
len: 13; d_gene: -; v_gene: TRBV7-8; abundance: few; j_gene: TRBJ2-1; CDR3aa: CASSLGTLVGQFF; CDR3nt: TGTGCCAGCAGCTTAGGAACATTGGTGGGGCAGTTCTTC
len: 15; d_gene: TRBD1; v_gene: TRBV7-3; abundance: -; j_gene: TRBJ2-1; CDR3aa: CASSLGDRGLDEQFF; CDR3nt: TGTGCCAGCAGCTTAGGGGACAGGGGGCTCGATGAGCAGTTCTTC
len: 13; d_gene: -; v_gene: TRBV15; abundance: -; j_gene: TRBJ1-2; CDR3aa: CATSRDRMDGYTF; CDR3nt: TGTGCCACCAGCAGAGATAGGATGGATGGCTACACCTTC
len: 17; d_gene: -; v_gene: TRBV19; abundance: -; j_gene: TRBJ1-5; CDR3aa: CASSMAWGRMSNQPQHF; CDR3nt: TGTGCCAGTAGTATGGCATGGGGGCGGATGAGCAATCAGCCCCAGCATTTT
len: 15; d_gene: TRBD2; v_gene: TRBV7-2; abundance: many; j_gene: TRBJ2-1; CDR3aa: CASSGGSGRYNEQFF; CDR3nt: TGTGCCAGCAGCGGGGGTAGCGGGAGGTACAATGAGCAGTTCTTC
len: 14; d_gene: TRBD2; v_gene: TRBV12-3/TRBV12-4; abundance: -; j_gene: TRBJ2-1; CDR3aa: CASRLAGGHNEQFF; CDR3nt: TGTGCCAGCAGACTAGCGGGAGGGCACAATGAGCAGTTCTTC
len: 11; d_gene: -; v_gene: TRBV6-2/TRBV6-3; abundance: -; j_gene: TRBJ2-1; CDR3aa: CASSYGGSQFF; CDR3nt: TGTGCCAGCAGTTACGGAGGGTCGCAGTTCTTC
len: 13; d_gene: -; v_gene: TRBV11-2; abundance: -; j_gene: TRBJ1-5; CDR3aa: CASSASGNQPQHF; CDR3nt: TGTGCCAGCAGCGCTTCGGGGAATCAGCCCCAGCATTTT
len: 15; d_gene: TRBD1; v_gene: TRBV7-2; abundance: many; j_gene: TRBJ2-2; CDR3aa: CASSPGQGATGELFF; CDR3nt: TGTGCCAGCAGCCCGGGACAGGGGGCCACCGGGGAGCTGTTTTTT
len: 15; d_gene: TRBD2; v_gene: TRBV9; abundance: -; j_gene: TRBJ2-3; CDR3aa: CASSRGRSSTDTQYF; CDR3nt: TGTGCCAGCAGCCGCGGGAGGTCTAGCACAGATACGCAGTATTTT
len: 15; d_gene: TRBD2; v_gene: TRBV9; abundance: -; j_gene: TRBJ2-3; CDR3aa: CASSARLAGAPTQYF; CDR3nt: TGTGCCAGCAGCGCCCGACTAGCGGGAGCGCCTACGCAGTATTTT
len: 14; d_gene: -; v_gene: TRBV7-2; abundance: few; j_gene: TRBJ2-3; CDR3aa: CASSLSGSADTQYF; CDR3nt: TGTGCCAGCAGCTTATCCGGGAGCGCAGATACGCAGTATTTT
len: 15; d_gene: TRBD1; v_gene: TRBV20-1; abundance: few; j_gene: TRBJ1-5; CDR3aa: CSARPGQGASQPQHF; CDR3nt: TGCAGTGCTAGGCCCGGACAGGGGGCGAGTCAGCCCCAGCATTTT
len: 14; d_gene: -; v_gene: TRBV6-1; abundance: -; j_gene: TRBJ1-2; CDR3aa: CASSEAPGNYGYTF; CDR3nt: TGTGCCAGCAGTGAAGCGCCAGGGAACTATGGCTACACCTTC
len: 19; d_gene: -; v_gene: TRBV4-1; abundance: many; j_gene: TRBJ1-2; CDR3aa: CASSQDREEGRDMNYGYTF; CDR3nt: TGCGCCAGCAGCCAAGATCGAGAAGAGGGGCGGGATATGAACTATGGCTACACCTTC
len: 15; d_gene: TRBD1; v_gene: TRBV27; abundance: few; j_gene: TRBJ2-1; CDR3aa: CASSSIDRGVNEQFF; CDR3nt: TGTGCCAGCAGTTCAATCGACAGGGGCGTCAATGAGCAGTTCTTC